This T cell receptor (beta chain) was found in a study of T cell changes during pregnancy in multiple sclerosis. This clone has only one observation. Per the germline V gene, CDR1 is LNHDA and CDR2 is SQIVND (reference sequence). With 3 bases removed from V and 0 bases from J, the gap between germline ends came to 6 bases. The CDR3 has 15 amino acids. Clones were sequenced by immunoSEQ multiplex PCR, and TCRdb holds only the in-frame ones, with some missing. The profile covers 90,000 or so clones, with approximately 92% appearing a single time and over 1.5% taken by the ten largest. The sequencing here drew on peripheral blood, taken in the first trimester of pregnancy. The sequence came from a female donor with multiple sclerosis, enrolled in a pregnancy study. This rearrangement joins TRBV19 to TRBJ2-6; no clear D. Here the CDR3 reads CASSIPSSGANVLTF. DNA for the CDR3: TGTGCCAGTAGTATCCCCAGCTCTGGGGCCAACGTCCTGACTTTC. The whole variable domain, filled in from reference TRBV19 and TRBJ2-6, reads DGGITQSPKYLFRKEGQNVTLSCEQNLNHDAMYWYRQDPGQGLRLIYYSQIVNDFQKGDIAEGYSVSREKKESFPLTVTSAQKNPTAFYLCASSIPSSGANVLTFGAGSRLTVL.